This TCR beta chain originates from a study of blood T cell repertoires in COVID-19. Participant-given clinical history determined each cohort assignment. Donors in Cohort 3 counted as recovered after two negative PCRs, clearance, or symptom resolution. Germline CDR1 is SGHRS and CDR2 is YFSETQ. Trimming shortened V by 0 bases and J by 6 bases, and 10 bases separated the two germline ends. The length of the CDR3 is 13 residues. In the original workflow: Amplification with reference gene primers provided the estimates of nucleated cell counts. The data were produced by immunoSEQ multiplex PCR, yet TCRdb's version contains in-frame clones alone and is incomplete. V, J and clone size are taken as reported in that table, and D and trimming were inferred from the DNA itself. The repertoire holds approximately 150,000 clones, with roughly 88% as singletons.

This rearrangement joins TRBV5-1 to TRBJ2-7; D not certain. The sequencing sample was made of PBMCs or T cells enriched from blood (not recorded which). The TCR sequence derives from a man aged 45-65 years who had recovered from COVID-19. The CDR3 sequence: CASSLDGAFEQYF. The CDR3 DNA is TGCGCCAGCAGCTTGGACGGAGCTTTCGAGCAGTACTTC. The full variable domain, rest sourced from reference TRBV5-1 and TRBJ2-7, is KAGVTQTPRYLIKTRGQQVTLSCSPISGHRSVSWYQQTPGQGLQFLFEYFSETQRNKGNFPGRFSGRQFSNSRSEMNVSTLELGDSALYLCASSLDGAFEQYFGPGTRLTVT.